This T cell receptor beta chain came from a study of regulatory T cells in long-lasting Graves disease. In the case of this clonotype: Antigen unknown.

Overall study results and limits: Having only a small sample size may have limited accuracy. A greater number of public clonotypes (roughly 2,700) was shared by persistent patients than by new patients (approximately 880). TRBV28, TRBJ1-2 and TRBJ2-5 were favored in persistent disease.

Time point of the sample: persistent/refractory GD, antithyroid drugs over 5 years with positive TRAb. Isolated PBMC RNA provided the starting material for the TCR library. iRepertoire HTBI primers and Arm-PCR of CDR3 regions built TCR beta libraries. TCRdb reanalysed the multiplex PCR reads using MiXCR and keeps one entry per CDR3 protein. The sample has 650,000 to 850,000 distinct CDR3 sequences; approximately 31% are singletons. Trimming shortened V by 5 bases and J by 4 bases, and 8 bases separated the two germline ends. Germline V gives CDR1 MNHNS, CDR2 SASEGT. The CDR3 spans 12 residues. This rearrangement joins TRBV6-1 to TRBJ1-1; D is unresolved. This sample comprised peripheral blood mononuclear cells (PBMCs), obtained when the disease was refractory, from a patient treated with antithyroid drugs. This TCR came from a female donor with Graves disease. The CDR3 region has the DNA TGTGCCAGCAGTCGACTGTCCACTGAAGCTTTCTTT. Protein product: CASSRLSTEAFF.